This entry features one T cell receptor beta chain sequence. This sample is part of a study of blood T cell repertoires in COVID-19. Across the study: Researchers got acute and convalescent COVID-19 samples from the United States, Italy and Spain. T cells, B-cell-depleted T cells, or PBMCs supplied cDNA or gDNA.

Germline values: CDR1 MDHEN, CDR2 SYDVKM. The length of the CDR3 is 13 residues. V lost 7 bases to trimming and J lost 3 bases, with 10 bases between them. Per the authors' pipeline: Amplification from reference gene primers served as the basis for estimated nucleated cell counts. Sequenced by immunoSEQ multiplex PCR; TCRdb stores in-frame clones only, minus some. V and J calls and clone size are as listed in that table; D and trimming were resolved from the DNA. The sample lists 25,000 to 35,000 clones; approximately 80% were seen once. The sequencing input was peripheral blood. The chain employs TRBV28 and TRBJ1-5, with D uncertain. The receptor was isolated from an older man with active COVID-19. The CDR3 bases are TGTGCCAGCAAACTCGCGTTCAATCAGCCCCAGCATTTT. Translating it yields CASKLAFNQPQHF. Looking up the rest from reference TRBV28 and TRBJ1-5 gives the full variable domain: DVKVTQSSRYLVKRTGEKVFLECVQDMDHENMFWYRQDPGLGLRLIYFSYDVKMKEKGDIPEGYSVSREKKERFSLILESASTNQTSMYLCASKLAFNQPQHFGDGTRLSIL.